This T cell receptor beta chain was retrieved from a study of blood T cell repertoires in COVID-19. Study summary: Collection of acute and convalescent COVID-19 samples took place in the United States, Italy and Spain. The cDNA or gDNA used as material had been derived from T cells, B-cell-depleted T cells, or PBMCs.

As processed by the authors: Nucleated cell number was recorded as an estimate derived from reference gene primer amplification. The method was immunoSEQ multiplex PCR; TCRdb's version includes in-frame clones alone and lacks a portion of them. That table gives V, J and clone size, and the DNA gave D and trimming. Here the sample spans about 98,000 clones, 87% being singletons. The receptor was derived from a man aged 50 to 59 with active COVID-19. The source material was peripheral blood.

CDR3: CASSLTSGQTYEQYF. The CDR3 DNA is TGTGCCAGTAGCTTGACTAGCGGGCAAACCTACGAGCAGTACTTC. The chain has TRBV19 and TRBJ2-7; TRBD2 matches at 10 bases. Germline V gene data show CDR1 as LNHDA and CDR2 as SQIVND (reference sequence). The V gene end was trimmed by 6 bases and the J gene end by 2 bases; junction bases not matched to a gene: 7. The CDR3 loop spans 15 amino acids.